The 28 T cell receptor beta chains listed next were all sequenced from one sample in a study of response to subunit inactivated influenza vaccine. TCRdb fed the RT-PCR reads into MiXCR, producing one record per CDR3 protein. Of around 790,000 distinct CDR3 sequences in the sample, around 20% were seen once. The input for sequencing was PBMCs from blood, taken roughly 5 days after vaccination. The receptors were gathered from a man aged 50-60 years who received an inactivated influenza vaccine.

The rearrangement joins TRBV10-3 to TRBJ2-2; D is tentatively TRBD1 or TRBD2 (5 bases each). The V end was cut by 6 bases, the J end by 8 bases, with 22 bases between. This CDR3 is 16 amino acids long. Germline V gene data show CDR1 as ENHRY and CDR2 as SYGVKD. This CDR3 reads CAIRNSGTTVAGELFF. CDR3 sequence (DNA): TGTGCCATCAGAAACTCCGGGACCACGGTAGCTGGGGAGCTGTTTTTT.

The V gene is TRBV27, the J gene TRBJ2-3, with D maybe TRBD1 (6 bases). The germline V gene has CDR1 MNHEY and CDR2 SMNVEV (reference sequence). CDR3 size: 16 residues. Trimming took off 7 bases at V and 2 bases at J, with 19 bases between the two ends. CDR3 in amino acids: CASTRGWGRPTDTQYF. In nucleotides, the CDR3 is TGTGCCAGCACCCGAGGCTGGGGGCGGCCCACAGATACGCAGTATTTT.

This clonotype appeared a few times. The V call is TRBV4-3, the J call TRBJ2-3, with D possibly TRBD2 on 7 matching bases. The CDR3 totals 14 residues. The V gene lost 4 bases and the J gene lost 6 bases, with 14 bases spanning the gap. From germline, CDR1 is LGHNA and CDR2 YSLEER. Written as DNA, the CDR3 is TGCGCCAGCAGCCGTGGGGGGGCGGGGGATACGCAGTATTTT. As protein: CASSRGGAGDTQYF.

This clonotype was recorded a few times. CDR3 region: CASSFTTGGLAYNEQFF. In DNA form, the CDR3 reads TGTGCCAGCAGCTTTACAACAGGGGGCCTAGCCTACAATGAGCAGTTCTTC. The chain is built from TRBV7-8 and TRBJ2-1, with 9 positions matching TRBD1. V was clipped by 3 bases and J by 2 bases; unmatched bases: 8. There are 17 residues in the CDR3. The germline V gene encodes CDR1 SGHVS and CDR2 FQNEAQ.

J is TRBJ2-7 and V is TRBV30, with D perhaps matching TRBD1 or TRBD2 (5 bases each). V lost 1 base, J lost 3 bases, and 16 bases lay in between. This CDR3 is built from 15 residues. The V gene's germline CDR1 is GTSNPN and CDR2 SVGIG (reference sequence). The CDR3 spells CAWSDGDLAHYEQYF. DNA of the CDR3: TGTGCCTGGAGTGACGGGGACCTGGCTCACTACGAGCAGTACTTC. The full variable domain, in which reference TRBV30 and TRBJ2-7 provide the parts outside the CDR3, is SQTIHQWPATLVQPVGSPLSLECTVEGTSNPNLYWYRQAAGRGLQLLFYSVGIGQISSEVPQNLSASRPQDRQFILSSKKLLLSDSGFYLCAWSDGDLAHYEQYFGPGTRLTVT.

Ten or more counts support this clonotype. CDR3 DNA sequence: TGTGCCAGCAGCGTAGCTCCGGGACTAGCGGGGAGAGAGACCCAGTACTTC. It is translated as CASSVAPGLAGRETQYF. The V gene is TRBV9, the J gene TRBJ2-5; 13 nucleotides agree with TRBD2. V was pared by 0 bases and J by 4 bases, with 6 bases of the junction left unmatched. Germline lookup yields CDR1 SGDLS and CDR2 YYNGEE. This CDR3 has 17 residues.

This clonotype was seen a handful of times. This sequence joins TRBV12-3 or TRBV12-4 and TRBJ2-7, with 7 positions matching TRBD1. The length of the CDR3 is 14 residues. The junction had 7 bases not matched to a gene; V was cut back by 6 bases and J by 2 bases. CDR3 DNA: TGTGCCAGCAGAGACGGGACAGTAGCCTACGAGCAGTACTTC. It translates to CASRDGTVAYEQYF.

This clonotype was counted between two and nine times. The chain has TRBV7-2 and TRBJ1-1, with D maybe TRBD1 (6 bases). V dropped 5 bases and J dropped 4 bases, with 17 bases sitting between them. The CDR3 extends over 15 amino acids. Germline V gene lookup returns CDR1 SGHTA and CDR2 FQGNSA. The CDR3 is CASSPRRGAVTEAFF. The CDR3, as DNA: TGTGCCAGCAGCCCAAGGCGGGGGGCGGTCACTGAAGCTTTCTTT.

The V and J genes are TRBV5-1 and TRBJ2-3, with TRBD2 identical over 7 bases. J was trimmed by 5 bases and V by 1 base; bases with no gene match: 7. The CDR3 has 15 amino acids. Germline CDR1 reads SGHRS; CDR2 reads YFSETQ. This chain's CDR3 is CASSLSLGGIDTQYF. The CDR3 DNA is TGCGCCAGCAGCTTGTCCCTCGGGGGGATAGATACGCAGTATTTT.

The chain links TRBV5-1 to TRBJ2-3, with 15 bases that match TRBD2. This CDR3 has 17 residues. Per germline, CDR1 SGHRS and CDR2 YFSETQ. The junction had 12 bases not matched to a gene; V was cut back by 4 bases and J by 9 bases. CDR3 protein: CASSRLGLAGGTSTQYF. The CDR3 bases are TGCGCCAGCAGCCGGCTCGGACTAGCGGGGGGGACTAGCACGCAGTATTTT.

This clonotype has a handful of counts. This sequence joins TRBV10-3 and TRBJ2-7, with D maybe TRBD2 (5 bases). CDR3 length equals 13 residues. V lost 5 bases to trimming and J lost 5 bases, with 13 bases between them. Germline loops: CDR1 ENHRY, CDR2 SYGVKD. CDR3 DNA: TGTGCCATCAGTACCCGGGAATCCCACGAGCAGTACTTC. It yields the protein CAISTRESHEQYF.

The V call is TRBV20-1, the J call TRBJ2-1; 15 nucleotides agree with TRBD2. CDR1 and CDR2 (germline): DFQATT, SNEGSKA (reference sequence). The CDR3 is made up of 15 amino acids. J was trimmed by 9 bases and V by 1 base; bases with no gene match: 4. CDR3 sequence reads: CSARVGLAGGVEQFF. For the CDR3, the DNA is TGCAGTGCTAGAGTCGGACTAGCGGGGGGGGTTGAGCAGTTCTTC.

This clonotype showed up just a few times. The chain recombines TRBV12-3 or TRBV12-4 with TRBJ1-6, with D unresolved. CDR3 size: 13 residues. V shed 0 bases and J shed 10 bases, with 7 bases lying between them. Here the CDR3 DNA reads TGTGCCAGCAGTTTAGCGCAATGGTCACCCCTCCACTTT. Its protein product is CASSLAQWSPLHF.

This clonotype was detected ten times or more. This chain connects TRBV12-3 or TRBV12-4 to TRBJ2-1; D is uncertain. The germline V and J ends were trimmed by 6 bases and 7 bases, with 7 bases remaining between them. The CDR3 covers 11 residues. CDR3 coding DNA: TGTGCCAGCAGGACCTTAAATGAGCAGTTCTTC. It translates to CASRTLNEQFF.

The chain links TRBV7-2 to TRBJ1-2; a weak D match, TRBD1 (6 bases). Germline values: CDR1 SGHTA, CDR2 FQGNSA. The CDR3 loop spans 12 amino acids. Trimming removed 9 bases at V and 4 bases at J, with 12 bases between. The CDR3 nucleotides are TGTGCCAGGGGGGGGGCCGCCTATGGCTACACCTTC. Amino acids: CARGGAAYGYTF.

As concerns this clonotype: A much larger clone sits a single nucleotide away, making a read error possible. This chain's CDR3 is CAWREYNEQFF. CDR3 in DNA: TGTGCCTGGCGGGAGTACAATGAGCAGTTCTTC. The rearrangement uses TRBV30 and TRBJ2-1, with D maybe TRBD2 (6 bases). Germline assignment: CDR1 GTSNPN and CDR2 SVGIG (reference sequence). CDR3 length: 11 residues. V dropped 5 bases and J dropped 4 bases, with 6 bases sitting between them.

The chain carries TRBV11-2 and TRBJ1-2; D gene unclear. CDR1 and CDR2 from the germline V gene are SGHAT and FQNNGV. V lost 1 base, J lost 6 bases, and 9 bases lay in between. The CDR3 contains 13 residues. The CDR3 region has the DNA TGTGCCAGCAGCTTAGTTACCGCTGATGGCTACACCTTC. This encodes CASSLVTADGYTF.

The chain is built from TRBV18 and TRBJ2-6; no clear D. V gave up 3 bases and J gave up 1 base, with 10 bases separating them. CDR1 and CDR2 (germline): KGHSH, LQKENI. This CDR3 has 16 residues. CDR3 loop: CASSPLSDSGANVLTF. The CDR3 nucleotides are TGTGCCAGCTCACCTCTCAGTGATTCTGGGGCCAACGTCCTGACTTTC.

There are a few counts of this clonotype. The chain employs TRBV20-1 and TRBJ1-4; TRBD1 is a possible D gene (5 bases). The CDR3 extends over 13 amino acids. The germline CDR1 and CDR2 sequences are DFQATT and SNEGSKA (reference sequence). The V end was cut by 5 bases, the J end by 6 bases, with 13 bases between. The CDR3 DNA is TGCAGTGCTCAGGGACCATCACATGAAAAACTGTTTTTT. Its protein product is CSAQGPSHEKLFF.

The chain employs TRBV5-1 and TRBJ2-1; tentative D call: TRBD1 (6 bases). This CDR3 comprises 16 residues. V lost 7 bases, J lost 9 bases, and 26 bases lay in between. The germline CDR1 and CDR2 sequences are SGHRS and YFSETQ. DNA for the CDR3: TGCGCCAGCTCTCCTAGGGCCAGGGGCCTAGGAAGTGAGCAGTTCTTC. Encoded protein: CASSPRARGLGSEQFF.

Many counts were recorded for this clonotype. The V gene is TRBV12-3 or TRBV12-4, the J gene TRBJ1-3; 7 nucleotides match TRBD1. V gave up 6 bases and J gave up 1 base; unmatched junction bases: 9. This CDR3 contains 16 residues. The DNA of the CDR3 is TGTGCCAGCAGGGGACAGCCTTCTCTGTCTGGAAACACCATATATTTT. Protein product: CASRGQPSLSGNTIYF.

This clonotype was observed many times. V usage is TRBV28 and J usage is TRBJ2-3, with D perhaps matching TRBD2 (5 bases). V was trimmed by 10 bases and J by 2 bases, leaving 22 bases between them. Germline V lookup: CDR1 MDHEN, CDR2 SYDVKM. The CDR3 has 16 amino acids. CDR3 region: CATSVWSAGLTDTQYF. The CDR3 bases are TGTGCCACCTCAGTTTGGTCGGCGGGCCTCACAGATACGCAGTATTTT.

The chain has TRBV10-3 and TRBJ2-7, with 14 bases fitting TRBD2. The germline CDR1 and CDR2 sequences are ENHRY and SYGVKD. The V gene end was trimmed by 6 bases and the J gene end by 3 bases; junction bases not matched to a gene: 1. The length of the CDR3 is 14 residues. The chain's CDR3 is CAISGTSGSYEQYF. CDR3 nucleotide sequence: TGTGCCATCAGCGGGACTAGCGGGAGCTACGAGCAGTACTTC.

The CDR3 loop reads CASSLTLAGNNEQFF. CDR3 bases: TGCGCCAGCAGCTTGACACTAGCGGGTAACAATGAGCAGTTCTTC. The J gene is TRBJ2-1, the V gene TRBV5-1; 9 bases map to TRBD2. The CDR3 has 15 amino acids. Looked up from germline, CDR1 is SGHRS and CDR2 is YFSETQ. J was trimmed by 5 bases and V by 1 base; bases with no gene match: 4. The whole variable domain, remainder taken from reference TRBV5-1 and TRBJ2-1, is KAGVTQTPRYLIKTRGQQVTLSCSPISGHRSVSWYQQTPGQGLQFLFEYFSETQRNKGNFPGRFSGRQFSNSRSEMNVSTLELGDSALYLCASSLTLAGNNEQFFGPGTRLTVL.

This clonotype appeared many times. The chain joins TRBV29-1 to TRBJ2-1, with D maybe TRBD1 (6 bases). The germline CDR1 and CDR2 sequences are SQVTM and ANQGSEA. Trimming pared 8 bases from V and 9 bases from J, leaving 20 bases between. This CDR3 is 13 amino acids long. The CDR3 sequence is CSTLPVRGGEQFF. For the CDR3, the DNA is TGCAGCACTCTCCCCGTCCGAGGGGGTGAGCAGTTCTTC.

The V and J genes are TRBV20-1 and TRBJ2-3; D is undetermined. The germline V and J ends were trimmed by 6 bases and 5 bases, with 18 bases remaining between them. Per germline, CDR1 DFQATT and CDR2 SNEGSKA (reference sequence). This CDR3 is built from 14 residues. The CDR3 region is CSAQEGFHRDTQYF. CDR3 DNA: TGCAGTGCCCAAGAAGGGTTCCACAGAGATACGCAGTATTTT.

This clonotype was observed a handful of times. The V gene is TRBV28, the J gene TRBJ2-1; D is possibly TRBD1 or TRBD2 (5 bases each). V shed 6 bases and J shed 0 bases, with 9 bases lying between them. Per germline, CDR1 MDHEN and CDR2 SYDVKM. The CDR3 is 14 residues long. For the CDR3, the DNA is TGTGCCAGCAGGGGGGAGAGCTCCTACAATGAGCAGTTCTTC. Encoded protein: CASRGESSYNEQFF.

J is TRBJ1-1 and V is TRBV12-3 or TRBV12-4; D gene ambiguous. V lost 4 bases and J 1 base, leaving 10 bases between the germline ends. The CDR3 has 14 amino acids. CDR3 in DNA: TGTGCCAGCAGTTCCCCCCCCGAGAACACTGAAGCTTTCTTT. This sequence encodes CASSSPPENTEAFF.